The 28 T cell receptor beta chains listed next were all sequenced from one sample in a study of blood T cell repertoires in COVID-19. TCRdb keeps only in-frame clones here, not all; method: immunoSEQ multiplex PCR. The sample consists of over 50,000 clones, around 90% of them appearing once. Material: peripheral blood. Source of these receptors: a human donor in a cohort sampled during active COVID-19.

This chain uses TRBV14 with TRBJ2-7, with TRBD2 matching 7 bases. V lost 3 bases to trimming and J lost 4 bases; unmatched junction nucleotides: 9. CDR3 length: 15 amino acids. Germline CDR1 SGHDN, CDR2 FVKESK. Here the CDR3 DNA reads TGTGCCAGCAGCCAGGTGGGACTACCACCATACGAGCAGTACTTC. The encoded protein is CASSQVGLPPYEQYF. The complete variable domain, with remaining parts taken from reference TRBV14 and TRBJ2-7, reads EAGVTQFPSHSVIEKGQTVTLRCDPISGHDNLYWYRRVMGKEIKFLLHFVKESKQDESGMPNNRFLAERTGGTYSTLKVQPAELEDSGVYFCASSQVGLPPYEQYFGPGTRLTVT.

This clone was seen a few times. The chain joins TRBV6-5 to TRBJ1-1; D call uncertain. The germline CDR1 and CDR2 sequences are MNHEY and SVGAGI. Trimming removed 0 bases at V and 8 bases at J, with 13 bases between. The CDR3 has 14 amino acids. Written as DNA, the CDR3 is TGTGCCAGCAGTTACTCCCATGTAAGCGGAGAAGCTTTCTTT. It specifies CASSYSHVSGEAFF.

The chain employs TRBV11-2 and TRBJ2-1; the D gene is possibly TRBD2 (5 bases). Between the trimmed V and J ends, which lost 0 bases and 0 bases, there was a span of 12 bases. The germline V gene encodes CDR1 SGHAT and CDR2 FQNNGV. The CDR3 spans 17 residues. In nucleotides, the CDR3 is TGTGCCAGCAGCTTAGATCGGACTGCGAGCTCCTACAATGAGCAGTTCTTC. Encoded protein: CASSLDRTASSYNEQFF. The entire variable domain, with the rest obtained from reference TRBV11-2 and TRBJ2-1, is as follows: EAGVAQSPRYKIIEKRQSVAFWCNPISGHATLYWYQQILGQGPKLLIQFQNNGVVDDSQLPKDRFSAERLKGVDSTLKIQPAKLEDSAVYLCASSLDRTASSYNEQFFGPGTRLTVL.

This chain links TRBV19 with TRBJ1-2, with TRBD1 identical over 8 bases. CDR1 is LNHDA, CDR2 SQIVND, per germline (reference sequence). Losses at the gene ends were 4 bases for V and 7 bases for J; bases not matched to a gene: 5. The CDR3 sequence is 13 residues long. This CDR3 reads CASSKQGDVGYTF. CDR3 nucleotide sequence: TGTGCCAGTAGTAAACAGGGGGACGTTGGCTACACCTTC.

This chain joins TRBV14 and TRBJ1-2, with 10 bases fitting TRBD1. The CDR3 has 16 amino acids. CDR1 SGHDN and CDR2 FVKESK come from the germline V gene. The trim removed 3 bases at V and 2 bases at J, leaving 6 bases unmatched. This CDR3 reads CASSQHPGQGNYGYTF. DNA for the CDR3: TGTGCCAGCAGCCAGCATCCGGGACAGGGGAACTATGGCTACACCTTC.

V is TRBV10-1 and J is TRBJ2-2, with no clear D. This CDR3 is 14 amino acids long. The V gene's germline CDR1 is WNHNN and CDR2 SYGVQD (reference sequence). V was shortened by 6 bases and J by 1 base, with 9 bases between the two germline ends. CDR3 nucleotides: TGCGCCAGCAGCCCACTCGAGAACACCGGGGAGCTGTTTTTT. It codes for CASSPLENTGELFF.

This clone was detected once. The gene calls are TRBV11-3 and TRBJ2-2; tentative D call: TRBD1 (5 bases). This CDR3 has 14 residues. CDR1 SGHNT and CDR2 YENEEA come from the germline V gene. V lost 3 bases and J 1 base, leaving 6 bases between the germline ends. The CDR3 region is CASSFRGNTGELFF. CDR3 bases: TGTGCCAGCAGCTTTAGGGGGAACACCGGGGAGCTGTTTTTT.

The chain has TRBV28 and TRBJ2-7; possibly TRBD1 for D (5 bases). CDR1 MDHEN and CDR2 SYDVKM come from the germline V gene. The CDR3 covers 14 residues. Trimming pared 6 bases from V and 3 bases from J, leaving 15 bases between. The CDR3: CASSSTNQGYEQYF. CDR3 sequence (DNA): TGTGCCAGCAGCTCCACCAACCAGGGCTACGAGCAGTACTTC.

This chain links TRBV6-6 with TRBJ2-5; 14 bases map to TRBD2. V lost 2 bases and J lost 2; bases outside the gene matches: 1. The CDR3 is 16 amino acids. Germline V gives CDR1 MNHNY, CDR2 SVGAGI (reference sequence). DNA for the CDR3: TGTGCCAGCAGTTACGGGACTAGCGGGGGACAAGAGACCCAGTACTTC. It yields the protein CASSYGTSGGQETQYF.

This chain links TRBV5-1 with TRBJ1-5; TRBD1 might be the D (6 bases). Germline values: CDR1 SGHRS, CDR2 YFSETQ. The ends were cut back, 4 bases at V and 2 bases at J, with 16 bases in the middle. The length of the CDR3 is 16 residues. CDR3 DNA: TGCGCCAGCAGCCTGGGGGTTGGGGGCGGCAATCAGCCCCAGCATTTT. It translates to CASSLGVGGGNQPQHF.

This clone was seen once. The chain combines TRBV5-1 with TRBJ2-5; TRBD1 is a possible D gene (6 bases). This CDR3 has 16 amino acids. Germline V gene lookup returns CDR1 SGHRS and CDR2 YFSETQ. The V gene lost 0 bases and the J gene lost 2 bases, with 14 bases spanning the gap. CDR3 protein: CASSLGRMQGQETQYF. CDR3 sequence (DNA): TGCGCCAGCAGCTTGGGACGTATGCAGGGGCAAGAGACCCAGTACTTC. Full variable domain (remainder filled in from reference TRBV5-1 and TRBJ2-5): KAGVTQTPRYLIKTRGQQVTLSCSPISGHRSVSWYQQTPGQGLQFLFEYFSETQRNKGNFPGRFSGRQFSNSRSEMNVSTLELGDSALYLCASSLGRMQGQETQYFGPGTRLLVL.

This chain connects TRBV15 to TRBJ2-5; 11 bases line up with TRBD1. The CDR3 spans 17 residues. V lost 1 base to trimming and J lost 2 bases; unmatched junction nucleotides: 6. Germline lookup yields CDR1 LNHNV and CDR2 YYDKDF (reference sequence). The CDR3 sequence: CATSRGTGGGKQETQYF. CDR3 in DNA: TGTGCCACCAGCAGAGGGACAGGGGGCGGAAAACAAGAGACCCAGTACTTC.

The rearrangement uses TRBV24-1 and TRBJ1-3; D call uncertain. The CDR3 loop spans 13 amino acids. The V gene's germline CDR1 is KGHDR and CDR2 SFDVKD. V lost 4 bases and J lost 9, with 12 bases in between. DNA for the CDR3: TGTGCCACCAGTGACGTTAGAGGAGGCACCATATATTTT. It yields the protein CATSDVRGGTIYF.

V and J are TRBV28 and TRBJ2-1; possibly TRBD1 for D (5 bases). Trimming stripped 4 bases from V and 9 bases from J, with 10 bases between. The CDR3 sequence is 12 residues long. Germline CDR1 is MDHEN and CDR2 is SYDVKM. The CDR3 sequence is CASSSQGREQFF. CDR3 nucleotides: TGTGCCAGCAGTTCCCAGGGCCGTGAGCAGTTCTTC.

The rearrangement links TRBV12-3 or TRBV12-4 to TRBJ2-1; 7 bases fit TRBD1. CDR3 length equals 13 residues. With V trimmed by 8 bases and J by 7 bases, 8 bases remained unmatched. In nucleotides, the CDR3 is TGTGCCAGCGGTCGAGGGGGCGGAAATGAGCAGTTCTTC. It specifies CASGRGGGNEQFF.

This clone was seen only once. The CDR3 DNA reads as TGTGCCAGCAGCACGGGACTTACCACAGATACGCAGTATTTT. Translating gives CASSTGLTTDTQYF. The chain is built from TRBV5-4 and TRBJ2-3, with D perhaps TRBD2 (6 bases). Germline V gene data show CDR1 as SGHNT and CDR2 as YYREEE (reference sequence). The V and J ends lost 4 bases and 2 bases respectively, with 11 bases between them. This CDR3 spans 14 amino acids.

The table lists this clone with a count of one. CDR3 DNA: TGCGCCAGCAGCGGCGGGACTATCCAAGAGACCCAGTACTTC. Translating gives CASSGGTIQETQYF. This chain uses TRBV5-1 with TRBJ2-5, with 7 bases matching TRBD2. J was trimmed by 1 base and V by 4 bases; bases with no gene match: 4. CDR3 length: 14 residues. CDR1 SGHRS and CDR2 YFSETQ come from the germline V gene.

The V gene is TRBV7-8, the J gene TRBJ1-1; D not certain. V was pared by 4 bases and J by 1 base, with 13 bases between. The CDR3 is made up of 15 amino acids. Germline V gene sequence: CDR1 SGHVS, CDR2 FQNEAQ. CDR3 sequence reads: CASSSPGGTNTEAFF. The CDR3, as DNA: TGTGCCAGCAGCTCCCCGGGAGGAACGAACACTGAAGCTTTCTTT.

This clone was seen once. This chain connects TRBV29-1 to TRBJ1-3; possibly TRBD1 for D (6 bases). This CDR3 has 14 residues. CDR1 and CDR2 from the germline V gene are SQVTM and ANQGSEA. V was shortened by 6 bases and J by 0 bases, with 12 bases between the two germline ends. CDR3 DNA sequence: TGCAGCGTCGACCAGGGGCTCTCTGGAAACACCATATATTTT. Translated: CSVDQGLSGNTIYF.

The V call is TRBV29-1, the J call TRBJ2-3; 11 nucleotides agree with TRBD2. The CDR3 extends over 15 amino acids. Germline loops: CDR1 SQVTM, CDR2 ANQGSEA. V was clipped by 8 bases and J by 1 base; unmatched bases: 8. The CDR3 DNA is TGCAGCATCGGGACTAGCGGTATGGGCACAGATACGCAGTATTTT. Encoded protein: CSIGTSGMGTDTQYF.

This clone was seen only a few times. The rearrangement links TRBV30 to TRBJ2-1, with a weak D call TRBD2 (5 bases). Trimming cost V 2 bases and J 6 bases, with 11 bases left between them. CDR3 size: 13 residues. The V gene's germline CDR1 is GTSNPN and CDR2 SVGIG (reference sequence). The CDR3 DNA reads TGTGCCTGGAGTCGGGGATCCGTCAATGAGCAGTTCTTC. Translated, it gives CAWSRGSVNEQFF.

This chain connects TRBV3-1 (or the pseudogene TRBV3-2) to TRBJ1-5; no clear D gene. The CDR3 runs to 13 residues. V lost 4 bases and J lost 4, with 8 bases in between. In germline, CDR1 is LGHDT, CDR2 YNNKEL (reference sequence). Written as DNA, the CDR3 is TGTGCCAGCAGCCCTGGAGGGAATCAGCCCCAGCATTTT. It yields the protein CASSPGGNQPQHF.

As to this clone: Distinct nucleotide sequences in the sample also encode this CDR3. The chain couples TRBV7-2 to TRBJ2-1; 7 bases match TRBD1. V shed 0 bases, J shed 4 bases, and the junction held 3 bases outside the gene matches. The CDR3 length is 15 residues. Per germline, CDR1 SGHTA and CDR2 FQGNSA. CDR3 in DNA: TGTGCCAGCAGCTTAGCGGGACAGCCGTACAATGAGCAGTTCTTC. Encoded protein: CASSLAGQPYNEQFF.

The chain uses TRBV21-1 and TRBJ2-1; whether TRBD1, the table's D call, matches the DNA was not checked. TRBV21-1 is given as a pseudogene. The CDR3 runs 17 residues. Here the CDR3 DNA reads TGTGCCAGCAGCACCCGGAGGACAGGCCCCTTTTCCAATGAGCAGTTCTTC. Protein: CASSTRRTGPFSNEQFF.

The rearrangement links TRBV7-9 to TRBJ1-6; 7 bases are shared with TRBD1. The V gene end was trimmed by 4 bases and the J gene end by 14 bases; junction bases not matched to a gene: 8. CDR3 length equals 13 residues. The germline gives CDR1 SEHNR, CDR2 FQNEAQ (reference sequence). This CDR3 reads CASSWGQRGTLHF. The CDR3 DNA follows: TGTGCCAGCAGCTGGGGACAGAGAGGGACCCTCCACTTT. Based on the CDR3 plus reference TRBV7-9 and TRBJ1-6, the full variable domain is DTGVSQNPRHKITKRGQNVTFRCDPISEHNRLYWYRQTLGQGPEFLTYFQNEAQLEKSRLLSDRFSAERPKGSFSTLEIQRTEQGDSAMYLCASSWGQRGTLHFGNGTRLTVT.

The genes are TRBV6-5 and TRBJ1-6; 10 positions match TRBD1. From germline, CDR1 is MNHEY and CDR2 SVGAGI. V trimming: 4 bases; J trimming: 8 bases; junction bases outside the gene matches: 5. The CDR3 loop spans 15 amino acids. In DNA, the CDR3 is TGTGCCAGCAGTTTCGGGGACAGGGGAGATTCACCCCTCCACTTT. Translating it yields CASSFGDRGDSPLHF.

The CDR3 nucleotides are TGTGCCAGCTCACCCCGACAGGGGGAAAACTCTGGAAACACCATATATTTT. Amino acid sequence: CASSPRQGENSGNTIYF. V and J are TRBV18 and TRBJ1-3, with 9 bases lining up with TRBD1. This CDR3 has 17 amino acids. Germline V gives CDR1 KGHSH, CDR2 LQKENI. After removal of 3 bases from V and 0 bases from J, the junction contained 6 bases not matched to a gene.

CDR3 amino acids: CASSMVATGGRYEQYF. DNA for the CDR3: TGTGCCAGCAGCATGGTGGCGACAGGGGGTCGGTACGAGCAGTACTTC. The genes are TRBV7-2 and TRBJ2-7, with 9 bases lining up with TRBD1. Germline V gene lookup returns CDR1 SGHTA and CDR2 FQGNSA. The length of the CDR3 is 16 residues. V dropped 5 bases and J dropped 4; count of bases not matched to a gene: 12.